This T cell receptor (beta chain) was documented in a study of siplizumab effects on memory and regulatory T cells. With 0 bases clipped from V and 5 bases from J, the junction kept 5 bases outside the gene matches. Germline V lookup: CDR1 MGHRA, CDR2 YSYEKL. This CDR3 has 15 residues. Produced via immunoSEQ multiplex PCR; TCRdb's table is partial and in-frame only. The profile shows tens of thousands of clones, roughly 87% of them singletons. Sequenced sample: naive CD8+ T cells sorted from blood. The sequence was collected from a human donor in good health. The chain is built from TRBV4-1 and TRBJ2-5, with 8 bases lining up with TRBD2. The CDR3 DNA is TGCGCCAGCAGCCAAGAAACGGGGGGGCAGGAGACCCAGTACTTC. It codes for CASSQETGGQETQYF.